Shown below are 14 T cell receptor beta chains from a single sample sequenced in a study of T cells in Graves' hyperthyroidism and ophthalmopathy. The CDR3 regions of TCR beta were amplified from RNA transcripts. During a first-round RT-PCR of the TCR CDR3, the HTBI primer set was used. TCRdb fed the multiplex PCR reads into MiXCR, producing one record per CDR3 protein. This table has roughly 720,000 distinct CDR3 sequences, about 18% appearing once. The specimen was blood. These receptor sequences come from a man aged 45-65 years with Graves' hyperthyroidism.

On this clonotype itself: This may stem from a read error, because a much larger clone lies one nucleotide away. The chain employs TRBV28 and TRBJ2-4, with 10 bases fitting TRBD2. J was trimmed by 3 bases and V by 3 bases; bases with no gene match: 17. The length of the CDR3 is 20 residues. Looked up from germline, CDR1 is MDHEN and CDR2 is SYDVKM. CDR3 nucleotide sequence: TGTGCCAGCAGTTTCACGAGGACTAGCGGTAACACACTAGGCAAAAACATTCAGTACTTC. Its protein is CASSFTRTSGNTLGKNIQYF.

The chain joins TRBV9 to TRBJ2-3, with 7 bases lining up with TRBD2. This CDR3 has 16 residues. Germline V gene lookup returns CDR1 SGDLS and CDR2 YYNGEE. Trimming cost V 4 bases and J 2 bases; bases outside gene matches: 10. CDR3 coding DNA: TGTGCCAGCAGCCCTGTTAGCGGGCGATACACAGATACGCAGTATTTT. Translating it yields CASSPVSGRYTDTQYF.

Ten or more counts support this clonotype. The genes are TRBV12-3 or TRBV12-4 and TRBJ1-1; D gene unclear. Trimming pared 10 bases from V and 2 bases from J, leaving 8 bases between. CDR3 length equals 11 residues. The CDR3 DNA sequence: TGTGCCACCTCTGGAAACACTGAAGCTTTCTTT. This gives the protein CATSGNTEAFF.

The chain is built from TRBV29-1 and TRBJ1-1; no clear D. Per germline, CDR1 SQVTM and CDR2 ANQGSEA. Between the trimmed V and J ends, which lost 4 bases and 1 base, there was a span of 16 bases. This CDR3 has 15 amino acids. The CDR3 DNA follows: TGCAGCGTTGTAGGGTTCCGGTTTGGGAACACTGAAGCTTTCTTT. As protein: CSVVGFRFGNTEAFF.

The sample holds a few counts of this clonotype. The chain uses TRBV5-8 and TRBJ2-7; 8 nucleotides line up with TRBD1. CDR1 and CDR2 (germline): SGHTS, YDEGEE. This CDR3 has 18 amino acids. The J segment lost 0 bases and the V segment lost 4 bases, leaving 15 bases of the junction unmatched. CDR3 loop: CASSLNNDRDRPSYEQYF. For the CDR3, the DNA is TGTGCCAGCAGCCTTAACAATGATAGGGACAGGCCCTCCTACGAGCAGTACTTC.

This chain connects TRBV6-5 to TRBJ2-3; 8 bases line up with TRBD2. V gave up 2 bases and J gave up 3 bases; unmatched junction bases: 7. The germline V gene has CDR1 MNHEY and CDR2 SVGAGI. The CDR3 runs 16 residues. CDR3 nucleotide sequence: TGTGCCAGCAGTTACGACCCAGCGGGAGAAACAGATACGCAGTATTTT. Protein product: CASSYDPAGETDTQYF.

This clonotype was found many times. The rearrangement uses TRBV12-3 or TRBV12-4 and TRBJ1-2; 9 bases are shared with TRBD1. V gave up 0 bases and J gave up 3 bases; unmatched junction bases: 2. The CDR3 totals 15 residues. The CDR3 DNA is TGTGCCAGCAGTTTAGCCGGGACAGGGTACTATGGCTACACCTTC. This encodes CASSLAGTGYYGYTF.

This clonotype appeared many times. V and J are TRBV7-2 and TRBJ1-6; D is uncertain. The CDR3 is 12 amino acids. V shed 4 bases and J shed 2 bases, with 0 bases lying between them. CDR1 and CDR2 from the germline V gene are SGHTA and FQGNSA. The CDR3 nucleotides are TGTGCCAGCAGCTCCTATAATTCACCCCTCCACTTT. Its translation is CASSSYNSPLHF. Using reference TRBV7-2 and TRBJ1-6 for the parts outside the CDR3, the full variable domain is GAGVSQSPSNKVTEKGKDVELRCDPISGHTALYWYRQSLGQGLEFLIYFQGNSAPDKSGLPSDRFSAERTGGSVSTLTIQRTQQEDSAVYLCASSSYNSPLHFGNGTRLTVT.

This clonotype showed up many times. The chain carries TRBV12-3 or TRBV12-4 and TRBJ2-3; TRBD2 matches at 7 bases. The J segment lost 0 bases and the V segment lost 4 bases, leaving 1 base of the junction unmatched. This CDR3 has 14 amino acids. This CDR3 reads CASSSSGSTDTQYF. The CDR3 region has the DNA TGTGCCAGCAGTTCTAGCGGAAGCACAGATACGCAGTATTTT.

The chain employs TRBV11-2 and TRBJ2-7; 8 nucleotides agree with TRBD1. There are 15 residues in the CDR3. Germline V gives CDR1 SGHAT, CDR2 FQNNGV. Germline trimming cut 5 bases from V and 2 bases from J; bases unmatched to any gene: 8. The CDR3 reads CASSLLGQVAYEQYF. Written as DNA, the CDR3 is TGTGCCAGCAGCCTCTTGGGACAGGTAGCCTACGAGCAGTACTTC.

The chain is built from TRBV20-1 and TRBJ2-3; D remains ambiguous. The V and J ends lost 8 bases and 2 bases respectively, with 20 bases between them. Per the germline V gene, CDR1 is DFQATT and CDR2 is SNEGSKA (reference sequence). This CDR3 has 15 amino acids. The DNA for the CDR3 is TGCAGTACGTCGTCCCACGCCAGACACACAGATACGCAGTATTTT. The encoded protein is CSTSSHARHTDTQYF.

This clonotype has at least ten counts. This chain uses TRBV2 with TRBJ2-1, with D possibly matching TRBD1 (7 bases). The germline gives CDR1 SNHLY, CDR2 FYNNEI. V lost 8 bases and J 0 bases, leaving 26 bases between the germline ends. This CDR3 is 19 amino acids long. CDR3: CASFSQGGLSISSYNEQFF. CDR3 nucleotide sequence: TGTGCCAGCTTTTCTCAGGGGGGACTCTCTATTAGCTCCTACAATGAGCAGTTCTTC.

The genes are TRBV28 and TRBJ2-5; D may correspond to TRBD1 or TRBD2 (5 bases each). Looked up from germline, CDR1 is MDHEN and CDR2 is SYDVKM. The CDR3 length is 15 residues. V lost 3 bases to trimming and J lost 5 bases, with 16 bases between them. Here the CDR3 reads CASSFSGTLGETQYF. CDR3 nucleotides: TGTGCCAGCAGTTTTTCCGGGACGCTGGGGGAGACCCAGTACTTC.

This clonotype was found many times. This chain uses TRBV2 with TRBJ1-6; D is unclear. Germline V lookup: CDR1 SNHLY, CDR2 FYNNEI. CDR3 size: 15 residues. V gave up 7 bases and J gave up 0 bases, with 10 bases separating them. CDR3 protein: CASTAQSSYNSPLHF. CDR3 DNA sequence: TGTGCCAGCACCGCGCAGAGCTCCTATAATTCACCCCTCCACTTT.